These 17 T cell receptor beta chains were all obtained from the same sample, sequenced in a study of neurological immune-mediated disorders. In TCRdb, the 5' RACE reads were re-called with MiXCR into one record per CDR3 protein. The sample lists just under 45,000 distinct CDR3 sequences, about an eighth seen once, with about 1.3% in the top ten. Specimen: PBMCs. The receptors originated from a female donor in good health.

This clonotype was seen at least ten times. V usage is TRBV12-3 or TRBV12-4 and J usage is TRBJ1-5, with no clear D. The CDR3 consists of 12 residues. Trimming left V 2 bases short and J 9 bases short, with 8 bases between. CDR3 DNA sequence: TGTGCCAGCAGTTTACGCCTAGGGCCCCAGCATTTT. It translates to CASSLRLGPQHF.

This clonotype was seen at least ten times. The V gene is TRBV5-1, the J gene TRBJ2-5; 14 bases align to TRBD2. Trimming took 4 bases from V and 4 from J; bases not matched to a gene: 3. This CDR3 has 15 residues. The V gene's germline CDR1 is SGHRS and CDR2 YFSETQ. CDR3 amino acids: CASSPGTSGGETQYF. CDR3 coding DNA: TGCGCCAGCAGCCCGGGGACTAGCGGGGGAGAGACCCAGTACTTC.

This clonotype was observed many times. The V and J genes are TRBV20-1 and TRBJ1-1; D uncertain. CDR1 is DFQATT and CDR2 is SNEGSKA in the germline V gene (reference sequence). V was shortened by 6 bases and J by 1 base, with 9 bases between the two germline ends. The CDR3 is 12 residues long. CDR3 bases: TGCAGTGCCCGGGGTTGGAACACTGAAGCTTTCTTT. This translates into CSARGWNTEAFF.

Of note for this clonotype: Given a much more abundant clone one base away, this may be a read error. V usage is TRBV3-1 and J usage is TRBJ2-7; D possibly corresponds to TRBD1 (5 bases). Per the germline V gene, CDR1 is LGHDT and CDR2 is YNNKEL (reference sequence). CDR3 size: 14 residues. V was pared by 1 base and J by 3 bases, with 10 bases between. CDR3 in DNA: TGTGCCAGCAGCCAAGGGACATGGGACTACGAGCAGTACTTC. Translating gives CASSQGTWDYEQYF.

This clonotype is termed medium-sized. The chain couples TRBV6-6 to TRBJ2-5; D gene uncertain. Germline assignment: CDR1 MNHNY and CDR2 SVGAGI (reference sequence). Trimming cost V 0 bases and J 4 bases, with 3 bases left between them. This CDR3 region has 12 residues. DNA of the CDR3: TGTGCCAGCAGTTACTCTTCAGAGACCCAGTACTTC. Translating gives CASSYSSETQYF.

The genes are TRBV7-9 and TRBJ2-7; 8 positions match TRBD1. The V gene's germline CDR1 is SEHNR and CDR2 FQNEAQ (reference sequence). The CDR3 extends over 13 amino acids. The V and J ends lost 8 bases and 1 base, in that order; junction bases with no gene match: 4. The CDR3 DNA reads TGTGCCAGCGGCAGGACAGGGTCCTACGAGCAGTACTTC. The encoded protein is CASGRTGSYEQYF. Full variable domain (missing parts from reference TRBV7-9 and TRBJ2-7): DTGVSQNPRHKITKRGQNVTFRCDPISEHNRLYWYRQTLGQGPEFLTYFQNEAQLEKSRLLSDRFSAERPKGSFSTLEIQRTEQGDSAMYLCASGRTGSYEQYFGPGTRLTVT.

This clonotype occurred many times. This chain uses TRBV20-1 with TRBJ2-1; 7 bases fit TRBD1. The CDR3 length is 12 residues. V was clipped by 3 bases and J by 6 bases; unmatched bases: 2. Germline V gene sequence: CDR1 DFQATT, CDR2 SNEGSKA (reference sequence). Here the CDR3 DNA reads TGCAGTGCTAGGGACAGGCCCAATGAGCAGTTCTTC. This gives the protein CSARDRPNEQFF.

This clonotype was picked up many times. This chain connects TRBV12-3 or TRBV12-4 to TRBJ2-7, with D possibly being TRBD2 (5 bases). The CDR3 totals 12 residues. Trimming shortened V by 5 bases and J by 4 bases, and 9 bases separated the two germline ends. The CDR3 region is CASSGGPYEQYF. For the CDR3, the DNA is TGTGCCAGCAGTGGAGGACCTTACGAGCAGTACTTC.

Ten or more counts support this clonotype. J is TRBJ2-1 and V is TRBV5-1; D call uncertain. The ends were cut back, 1 base at V and 0 bases at J, with 8 bases in the middle. Looked up from germline, CDR1 is SGHRS and CDR2 is YFSETQ. CDR3 size: 15 residues. CDR3: CASSLSGNSYNEQFF. The CDR3 DNA is TGCGCCAGCAGCTTGTCGGGTAACTCCTACAATGAGCAGTTCTTC.

This clonotype showed up many times. This chain uses TRBV7-9 with TRBJ1-1; possible D gene TRBD1, 5 bases. With 7 bases removed from V and 0 bases from J, the gap between germline ends came to 15 bases. The germline gives CDR1 SEHNR, CDR2 FQNEAQ (reference sequence). This CDR3 comprises 15 residues. The CDR3 DNA sequence: TGTGCCAGCACCCGAACGGGGCAGATGAACACTGAAGCTTTCTTT. Translation gives CASTRTGQMNTEAFF.

This clonotype has ten or more counts. This chain uses TRBV12-3 or TRBV12-4 with TRBJ1-1, with 10 bases that match TRBD1. V shed 6 bases, J shed 2 bases, and the junction held 3 bases outside the gene matches. CDR3 size: 14 residues. The CDR3 protein is CASSGTGVNTEAFF. For the CDR3, the DNA is TGTGCCAGCAGCGGGACAGGGGTAAACACTGAAGCTTTCTTT.

This clonotype was seen more than once but under ten times. This chain joins TRBV20-1 and TRBJ1-6; possible D gene TRBD1, 6 bases. Germline CDR1 is DFQATT and CDR2 is SNEGSKA (reference sequence). This CDR3 is built from 14 residues. The V and J ends lost 4 bases and 9 bases respectively, with 16 bases between them. The CDR3 spells CSAIRGAGSSPLHF. CDR3 bases: TGCAGTGCTATCCGGGGGGCTGGGAGTTCACCCCTCCACTTT.

Ten or more counts support this clonotype. The rearrangement joins TRBV5-1 to TRBJ2-5, with 8 bases aligning to TRBD1. The length of the CDR3 is 13 residues. CDR1 and CDR2 from the germline V gene are SGHRS and YFSETQ. J lost 4 bases, V lost 3 bases, and 2 bases had no gene match. CDR3 protein: CASSSQGAETQYF. The DNA for the CDR3 is TGCGCCAGCAGCTCTCAGGGGGCAGAGACCCAGTACTTC.

This clonotype was seen at least ten times. The V gene is TRBV7-9, the J gene TRBJ1-2; D gene unclear. The V gene's germline CDR1 is SEHNR and CDR2 FQNEAQ (reference sequence). The CDR3 has 13 residues. The V and J ends lost 2 bases and 10 bases respectively, with 14 bases between them. CDR3 coding DNA: TGTGCCAGCAGCTTAAAATCAGACGGCTACTACACCTTC. Translating gives CASSLKSDGYYTF.

This clonotype was counted ten times or more. The chain recombines TRBV7-9 with TRBJ2-7; D not resolved. V lost 3 bases and J lost 2, with 8 bases in between. CDR3 length: 13 amino acids. Germline assignment: CDR1 SEHNR and CDR2 FQNEAQ (reference sequence). In DNA form, the CDR3 reads TGTGCCAGCAGCTTTGGTGTTACCTACGAGCAGTACTTC. Its translation: CASSFGVTYEQYF.

This clonotype was recorded at least ten times. The genes are TRBV15 and TRBJ2-2; perhaps TRBD1 as D (6 bases). CDR1 and CDR2 (germline): LNHNV, YYDKDF (reference sequence). The CDR3 covers 15 residues. V dropped 5 bases and J dropped 0 bases, with 10 bases sitting between them. CDR3 bases: TGTGCCACCAGCGAGGGACACTCGAACACCGGGGAGCTGTTTTTT. Encoded protein: CATSEGHSNTGELFF.

This clonotype was counted ten times or more. The V and J genes are TRBV10-3 and TRBJ2-5; D is undetermined. The V end was cut by 6 bases, the J end by 2 bases, with 7 bases between. The CDR3 loop spans 12 amino acids. Germline assignment: CDR1 ENHRY and CDR2 SYGVKD. The CDR3 loop is CAISTAQETQYF. The CDR3 DNA is TGTGCCATCAGCACAGCACAAGAGACCCAGTACTTC.